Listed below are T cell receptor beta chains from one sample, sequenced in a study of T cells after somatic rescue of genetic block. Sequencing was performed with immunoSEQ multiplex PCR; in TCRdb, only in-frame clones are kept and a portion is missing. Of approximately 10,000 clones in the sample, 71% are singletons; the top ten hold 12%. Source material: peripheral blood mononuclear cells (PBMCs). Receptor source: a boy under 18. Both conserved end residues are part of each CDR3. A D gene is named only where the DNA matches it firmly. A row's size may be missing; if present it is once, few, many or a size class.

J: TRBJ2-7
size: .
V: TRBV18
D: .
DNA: TGTGCCAGCTCAGGGAACTCCTACGAGCAGTACTTC
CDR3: CASSGNSYEQYF

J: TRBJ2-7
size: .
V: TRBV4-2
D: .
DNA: TGTGCCAGCAGCCAAGCCCTACAGGGCTACTACGAGCAGTACTTC
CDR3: CASSQALQGYYEQYF

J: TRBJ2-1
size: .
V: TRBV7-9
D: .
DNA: TGTGCCAGCAGAGAAAACAGCGAGCAGTTCTTC
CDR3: CASRENSEQFF

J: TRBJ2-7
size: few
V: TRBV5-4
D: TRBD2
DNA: TGTGCCAGCAGCGCGGGACTAGCGGGGGATCACTACGAGCAGTACTTC
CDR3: CASSAGLAGDHYEQYF

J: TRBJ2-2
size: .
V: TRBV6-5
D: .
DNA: TGTGCCAGCCTACCCCGGGACGGCTACACCGGGGAGCTGTTTTTT
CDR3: CASLPRDGYTGELFF

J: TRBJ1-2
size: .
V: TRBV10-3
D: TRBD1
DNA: TGTGCCATCAGTGGGGGACAGGCCTCTTATGGCTACACCTTC
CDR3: CAISGGQASYGYTF

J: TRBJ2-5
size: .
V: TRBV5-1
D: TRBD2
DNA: TGCGCCAGCAGCTTGGCGCCAAAGGGACTAGCGGGAGTGTCTGTTTGGGAGACCCAGTACTTC
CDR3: CASSLAPKGLAGVSVWETQYF

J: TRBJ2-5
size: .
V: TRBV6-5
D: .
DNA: TGTGCCAGCAGTTACTATTGGACCCAGTACTTC
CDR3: CASSYYWTQYF

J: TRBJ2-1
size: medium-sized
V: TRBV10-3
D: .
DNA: TGTGCCATCAGTGAACCCTTTAGCGGCAGCTCCTACAATGAGCAGTTCTTC
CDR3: CAISEPFSGSSYNEQFF

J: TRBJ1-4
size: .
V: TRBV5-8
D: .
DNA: TGTGCCAGCAGCTTGACGGGGGGACGGAAAACTAATGAAAAACTGTTTTTT
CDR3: CASSLTGGRKTNEKLFF

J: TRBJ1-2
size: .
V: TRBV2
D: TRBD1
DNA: TGTGCCAGCAGCCGACCCGGGACAGGGCTTTATGGCTACACCTTC
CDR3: CASSRPGTGLYGYTF

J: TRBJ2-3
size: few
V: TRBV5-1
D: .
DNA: TGCGCCAGCAGCTTGGGGGGGCCGGGTAGCAGAGATACGCAGTATTTT
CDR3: CASSLGGPGSRDTQYF

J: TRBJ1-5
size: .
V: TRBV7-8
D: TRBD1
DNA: TGTGCCAGCAGCCACAGGGGGCTGTGGCAGCCCCAGCATTTT
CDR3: CASSHRGLWQPQHF

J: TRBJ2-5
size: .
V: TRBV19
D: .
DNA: TGTGCCAGTAGTATTCTAGGGGGGACCCAGTACTTC
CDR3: CASSILGGTQYF

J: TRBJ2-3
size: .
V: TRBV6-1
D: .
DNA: TGTGCCAGTTCGTCAGTTGACGCAGATACGCAGTATTTT
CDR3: CASSSVDADTQYF

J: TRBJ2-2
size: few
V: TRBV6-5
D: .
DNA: TGTGCCAGCAGTTATTCAGGGGGGACCGGGGAGCTGTTTTTT
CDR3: CASSYSGGTGELFF

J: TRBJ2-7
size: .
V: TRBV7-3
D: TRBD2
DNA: TGTGCCAGCAGCTTAAAGACTAGCGGGCCGTACGAGCAGTACTTC
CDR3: CASSLKTSGPYEQYF

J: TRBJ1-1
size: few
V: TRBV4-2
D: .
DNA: TGTGCCAGCAGCCAAGATTCGGCAGGGCGAGCTTTCTTT
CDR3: CASSQDSAGRAFF

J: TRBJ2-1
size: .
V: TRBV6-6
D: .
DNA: TGTGCCAGCAGTTACTCGTCTTGGAGGAATGAGCAGTTCTTC
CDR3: CASSYSSWRNEQFF

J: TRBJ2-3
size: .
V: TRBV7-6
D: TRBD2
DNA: TGTGCCAGCAGCCTAAGCGGGGGGGCAGATACGCAGTATTTT
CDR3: CASSLSGGADTQYF

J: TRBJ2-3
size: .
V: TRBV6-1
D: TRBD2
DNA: TGTGCCAGCAGTGGGGGGGGGATTGGCACAGATACGCAGTATTTT
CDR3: CASSGGGIGTDTQYF

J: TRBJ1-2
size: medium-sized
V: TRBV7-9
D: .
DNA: TGTGCCAGCAGCTCGGCCCTCTATGGCTACACCTTC
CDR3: CASSSALYGYTF

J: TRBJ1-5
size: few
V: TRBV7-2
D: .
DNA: TGTGCCAGCAGCCCCCGAGCCCATCAGCCCCAGCATTTT
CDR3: CASSPRAHQPQHF

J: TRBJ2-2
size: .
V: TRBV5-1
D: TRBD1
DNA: TGCGCCAGCAGCCCCCTAGGGGGACAGGGGGCGGCCGGGGAGCTGTTTTTT
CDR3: CASSPLGGQGAAGELFF

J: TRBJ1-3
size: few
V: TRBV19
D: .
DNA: TGTGCCAGTAGTATCACCACAGGGCCTGCTGGAAACACCATATATTTT
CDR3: CASSITTGPAGNTIYF

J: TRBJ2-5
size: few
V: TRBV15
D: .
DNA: TGTGCCACCAGCAGAGATCGGGGGGCCGAGACCCAGTACTTC
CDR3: CATSRDRGAETQYF

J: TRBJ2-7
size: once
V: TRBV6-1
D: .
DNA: TGTGCCAGCAGTGAACAGGGTTACGAGCAGTACTTC
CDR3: CASSEQGYEQYF

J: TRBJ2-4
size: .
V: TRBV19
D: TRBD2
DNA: TGTGCCAGTAGTACCGGACTAGCCTGGAACATTCAGTACTTC
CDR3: CASSTGLAWNIQYF

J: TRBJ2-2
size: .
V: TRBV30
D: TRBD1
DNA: TGTGCCTGGAGTCCTGGACAGGGGGCCGGGGAGCTGTTTTTT
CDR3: CAWSPGQGAGELFF

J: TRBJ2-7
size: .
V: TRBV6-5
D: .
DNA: TGTGCCAGCAGACTTCAGGGGATGGGCTCCTACGAGCAGTACTTC
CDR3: CASRLQGMGSYEQYF

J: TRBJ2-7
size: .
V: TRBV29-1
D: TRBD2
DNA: TGCAGCGTTGCCCCCTTATTCGCAGCGGGAGCCCACGAGCAGTACTTC
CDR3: CSVAPLFAAGAHEQYF

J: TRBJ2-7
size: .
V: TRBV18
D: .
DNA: TGTGCCAGCTCCCTCATCTCCTACGAGCAGTACTTC
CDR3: CASSLISYEQYF

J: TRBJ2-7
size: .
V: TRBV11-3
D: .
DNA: TGTGCCAGCAGCTTTGCCAGGGGAGGGGAGCAGTACTTC
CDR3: CASSFARGGEQYF

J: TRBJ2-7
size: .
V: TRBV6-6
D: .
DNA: TGTGCCAGCAGCTCTTTCGATCGGACAGTCGAGCAGTACTTC
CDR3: CASSSFDRTVEQYF

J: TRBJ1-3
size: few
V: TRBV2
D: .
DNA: TGTGGGGTCTCTGGAAACACCATATATTTT
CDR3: CGVSGNTIYF

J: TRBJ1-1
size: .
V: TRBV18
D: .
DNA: TGTGCCAGCTCACCCGGGACCCGGGGGACTGAAGCTTTCTTT
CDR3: CASSPGTRGTEAFF

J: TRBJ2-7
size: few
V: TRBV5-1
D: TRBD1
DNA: TGCGCCAGCAGCGTAAGGGACAGGGGCTACGAGCAGTACTTC
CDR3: CASSVRDRGYEQYF

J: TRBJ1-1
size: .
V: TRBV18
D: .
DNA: TGTGCCAGCTCACCCCGCATTACTAACACTGAAGCTTTCTTT
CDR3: CASSPRITNTEAFF

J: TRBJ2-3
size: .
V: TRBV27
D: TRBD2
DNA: TGTGCCAGCAGTTTATCGAGTATCGGCGTAGCGGGAGTTACAGATACGCAGTATTTT
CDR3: CASSLSSIGVAGVTDTQYF

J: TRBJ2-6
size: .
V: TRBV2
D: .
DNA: TGTGCCAGCAGTGAAAGGGGAGCCGGGGCCAACGTCCTGACTTTC
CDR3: CASSERGAGANVLTF

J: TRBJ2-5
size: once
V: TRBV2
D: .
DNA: TGTGCCAGCACCCCCTGGCGTGGACAAGAGACCCAGTACTTC
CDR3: CASTPWRGQETQYF

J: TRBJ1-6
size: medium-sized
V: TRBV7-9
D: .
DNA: TGTGCCAGCAGCTTACAAGGGGCCTCACCCCTCCACTTT
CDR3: CASSLQGASPLHF

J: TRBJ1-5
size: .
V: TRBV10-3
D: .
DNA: TGTGCCAGCAGTGTGACTTCGGACAGCAATCAGCCCCAGCATTTT
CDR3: CASSVTSDSNQPQHF

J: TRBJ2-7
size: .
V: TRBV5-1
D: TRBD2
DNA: TGCGCCAGCAGCTTGCGACCTAGCGGCTACGAGCAGTACTTC
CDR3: CASSLRPSGYEQYF